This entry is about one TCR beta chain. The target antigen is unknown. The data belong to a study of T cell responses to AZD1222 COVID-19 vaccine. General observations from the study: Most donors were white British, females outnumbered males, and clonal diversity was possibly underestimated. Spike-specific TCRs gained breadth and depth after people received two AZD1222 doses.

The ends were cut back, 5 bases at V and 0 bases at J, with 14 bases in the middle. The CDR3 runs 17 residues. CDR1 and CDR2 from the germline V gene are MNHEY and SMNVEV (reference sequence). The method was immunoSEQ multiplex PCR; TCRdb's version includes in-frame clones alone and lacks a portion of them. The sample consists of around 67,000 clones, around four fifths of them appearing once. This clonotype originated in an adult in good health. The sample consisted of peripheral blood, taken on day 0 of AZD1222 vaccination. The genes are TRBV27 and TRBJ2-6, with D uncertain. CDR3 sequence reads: CASSAKDVYSGANVLTF. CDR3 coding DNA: TGTGCCAGCAGTGCCAAGGACGTTTACTCTGGGGCCAACGTCCTGACTTTC.